The 28 T cell receptor beta chains listed next were all sequenced from one sample in a study of early T cells in non-severe SARS-CoV-2 infection. TCRdb itself ran the 5' RACE reads through MiXCR, one entry per CDR3 protein. The sample consists of approximately 58,000 distinct CDR3 sequences, 11% of them appearing once. Sequencing used whole blood. These receptors were collected from an adult who was a healthcare worker with PCR-confirmed SARS-CoV-2 infection or an uninfected control (not recorded which).

Only a few counts were recorded for this clonotype. The rearrangement links TRBV6-2 or TRBV6-3 to TRBJ1-2; 7 bases align to TRBD1. Germline assignment: CDR1 MNHEY and CDR2 SVGEGT. The V segment lost 3 bases and the J segment 8 bases; nucleotides outside the gene matches: 6. The CDR3 sequence is 13 residues long. The CDR3 DNA is TGTGCCAGCAGTTATTCGACAGGGATCGGCTACACCTTC. It codes for CASSYSTGIGYTF.

This chain joins TRBV7-6 and TRBJ2-3; D remains ambiguous. This CDR3 has 13 residues. With 3 bases removed from V and 4 bases from J, the gap between germline ends came to 8 bases. Per germline, CDR1 SGHVS and CDR2 FNYEAQ. In nucleotides, the CDR3 is TGTGCCAGCAGCTTTGGTTTGGCAGATACGCAGTATTTT. Residues: CASSFGLADTQYF.

J is TRBJ2-7 and V is TRBV5-6, with TRBD1 matching over 10 bases. This CDR3 is 15 amino acids long. CDR1 is SGHDT and CDR2 is YYEEEE in the germline V gene. V lost 4 bases, J lost 5 bases, and 9 bases stayed unmatched. The CDR3, as DNA: TGTGCCAGCAGCCGTCGGACAGGGGGGATTAACGAGCAGTACTTC. Residues: CASSRRTGGINEQYF.

In its sample, this clonotype was seen a few times. The rearrangement links TRBV11-2 to TRBJ1-5; D is unresolved. This CDR3 contains 12 residues. Germline CDR1 is SGHAT and CDR2 is FQNNGV. Deletions cut 6 bases from V and 7 bases from J, with 10 bases between. The CDR3 sequence: CASSKEGQPQHF. As DNA, the CDR3 is TGTGCCAGCAGTAAAGAGGGCCAGCCCCAGCATTTT.

The chain combines TRBV6-5 with TRBJ1-2; no definite D call. Per germline, CDR1 MNHEY and CDR2 SVGAGI. The CDR3 sequence is 13 residues long. V was clipped by 2 bases and J by 6 bases, with 10 bases between them. CDR3 sequence: CASSYRTNNGYTF. The CDR3 bases are TGTGCCAGCAGTTACCGGACTAATAATGGCTACACCTTC.

The sample holds many counts of this clonotype. The V and J genes are TRBV2 and TRBJ2-3, with D unresolved. V was cut by 4 bases and J by 10 bases, with 9 bases left in between. The CDR3 extends over 11 amino acids. Germline V CDR1 and CDR2: SNHLY, FYNNEI. In DNA, the CDR3 is TGTGCCAGCAGTGCGGAGCAGGCGCAGTATTTT. This translates into CASSAEQAQYF.

This clonotype has just a few counts. The chain recombines TRBV28 with TRBJ2-1, with TRBD2 identical over 10 bases. Per the germline V gene, CDR1 is MDHEN and CDR2 is SYDVKM. The CDR3 has 14 residues. Germline trimming cut 6 bases from V and 7 bases from J; bases unmatched to any gene: 6. The CDR3 DNA follows: TGTGCCAGCAGGGGGGGGACTAGCGTGAATGAGCAGTTCTTC. It encodes CASRGGTSVNEQFF.

This chain joins TRBV5-1 and TRBJ1-1; TRBD1 is a possible D gene (6 bases). Germline assignment: CDR1 SGHRS and CDR2 YFSETQ. The CDR3 is 14 amino acids. V was trimmed by 2 bases and J by 4 bases, leaving 12 bases between them. Here the CDR3 reads CASSLGPGATEAFF. CDR3 in DNA: TGCGCCAGCAGCTTAGGGCCAGGGGCCACTGAAGCTTTCTTT.

This clonotype was counted a few times. The J gene is TRBJ1-5, the V gene TRBV24-1, with 8 bases that match TRBD1. Germline values: CDR1 KGHDR, CDR2 SFDVKD. V shed 4 bases and J 3 bases; nucleotides not matched to a gene: 4. This CDR3 contains 15 residues. The CDR3, as DNA: TGTGCCACCAGTGACCCGACAGGGGACAATCAGCCCCAGCATTTT. Encoded protein: CATSDPTGDNQPQHF.

This clonotype was seen a single time. This rearrangement joins TRBV5-1 to TRBJ2-5; TRBD1 is a possible D gene (5 bases). Trimming removed 2 bases from V and 2 bases from J, with 10 bases in between. Germline CDR1 and CDR2: SGHRS and YFSETQ. The CDR3 contains 14 residues. The CDR3 DNA sequence: TGCGCCAGCAGCTTCGCAGGGCTACAAGAGACCCAGTACTTC. Translating it yields CASSFAGLQETQYF. Supplemented by reference TRBV5-1 and TRBJ2-5, the full variable domain reads KAGVTQTPRYLIKTRGQQVTLSCSPISGHRSVSWYQQTPGQGLQFLFEYFSETQRNKGNFPGRFSGRQFSNSRSEMNVSTLELGDSALYLCASSFAGLQETQYFGPGTRLLVL.

The chain employs TRBV18 and TRBJ1-1; possibly TRBD1 for D (5 bases). The CDR3 has 14 residues. Trimming cost V 3 bases and J 1 base, with 9 bases left between them. The germline V gene has CDR1 KGHSH and CDR2 LQKENI. The CDR3 loop is CASSPSQGNTEAFF. The DNA of the CDR3 is TGTGCCAGCTCACCGAGCCAGGGGAACACTGAAGCTTTCTTT. The variable domain in full, completed from reference TRBV18 and TRBJ1-1, reads NAGVMQNPRHLVRRRGQEARLRCSPMKGHSHVYWYRQLPEEGLKFMVYLQKENIIDESGMPKERFSAEFPKEGPSILRIQQVVRGDSAAYFCASSPSQGNTEAFFGQGTRLTVV.

This sequence joins TRBV5-4 and TRBJ1-6; 7 nucleotides line up with TRBD1. V shed 5 bases, J shed 5 bases, and the junction held 4 bases outside the gene matches. The CDR3 is made up of 14 amino acids. CDR1 is SGHNT, CDR2 YYREEE, per germline (reference sequence). The CDR3 sequence is CASRRDSNNSPLHF. The CDR3 DNA sequence: TGTGCCAGCAGGAGGGACAGCAATAATTCACCCCTCCACTTT.

This clonotype came up a few times. V usage is TRBV29-1 and J usage is TRBJ2-7; D might be TRBD1 (6 bases). CDR3 length: 13 residues. Trimming cost V 3 bases and J 1 base, with 10 bases left between them. Looked up from germline, CDR1 is SQVTM and CDR2 is ANQGSEA. The CDR3 spells CSVDRGASYEQYF. The CDR3 DNA reads as TGCAGCGTTGACAGGGGCGCATCCTACGAGCAGTACTTC.

Here the CDR3 reads CASSLGDYTEAFF. Here the CDR3 DNA reads TGTGCCAGCAGCTTAGGAGATTACACTGAAGCTTTCTTT. The chain joins TRBV7-9 to TRBJ1-1; D unclear. The ends were cut back, 1 base at V and 3 bases at J, with 6 bases in the middle. CDR3 length: 13 residues. Germline values: CDR1 SEHNR, CDR2 FQNEAQ (reference sequence).

This clonotype was detected a few times. The CDR3 coding sequence is TGTGCCAGCAGCTTAGCGTCCGGCAGCTACACCGGGGAGCTGTTTTTT. This encodes CASSLASGSYTGELFF. The V call is TRBV11-2, the J call TRBJ2-2, with D uncertain. Trimming took off 1 base at V and 3 bases at J, with 12 bases between the two ends. CDR3 size: 16 residues. From germline, CDR1 is SGHAT and CDR2 FQNNGV.

This clonotype was seen ten or more times. The rearrangement links TRBV27 to TRBJ2-1; 11 bases match TRBD2. There are 18 residues in the CDR3. Trimming at V came to 7 bases and at J to 6 bases, leaving 17 bases not matched to a gene. Germline lookup yields CDR1 MNHEY and CDR2 SMNVEV (reference sequence). The CDR3 region is CASNLGAGTSGIRNEQFF. In DNA, the CDR3 is TGTGCCAGCAACCTGGGGGCAGGGACTAGCGGTATACGCAATGAGCAGTTCTTC.

Many counts were recorded for this clonotype. The chain has TRBV13 and TRBJ2-7, with D maybe TRBD1 (5 bases). V was cut by 5 bases and J by 1 base, with 12 bases left in between. The CDR3 contains 14 residues. Germline CDR1 PRHDT, CDR2 FYEKMQ (reference sequence). This CDR3 reads CASSNPTESYEQYF. The CDR3 region has the DNA TGTGCCAGCAGCAATCCGACAGAGTCCTACGAGCAGTACTTC. Filled out from reference TRBV13 and TRBJ2-7, the complete variable domain reads AAGVIQSPRHLIKEKRETATLKCYPIPRHDTVYWYQQGPGQDPQFLISFYEKMQSDKGSIPDRFSAQQFSDYHSELNMSSLELGDSALYFCASSNPTESYEQYFGPGTRLTVT.

Regarding this clonotype: This may be a read error, as it is one base from a much larger clone. The chain is built from TRBV3-1 and TRBJ1-3; D ambiguous. This CDR3 has 12 residues. The germline gives CDR1 LGHDT, CDR2 YNNKEL (reference sequence). V was cut by 1 base and J by 9 bases, with 7 bases left in between. The CDR3 is CASSQVRITIYF. The CDR3 DNA sequence: TGTGCCAGCAGCCAAGTTAGAATCACCATATATTTT.

The chain carries TRBV10-2 and TRBJ1-5; a weak D match, TRBD1 (6 bases). Germline CDR1 reads WSHSY; CDR2 reads SAAADI. The CDR3 is made up of 13 amino acids. V lost 7 bases and J 6 bases, leaving 13 bases between the germline ends. The CDR3 reads CASTGAQGQPQHF. DNA for the CDR3: TGCGCCAGCACGGGGGCGCAGGGTCAGCCCCAGCATTTT.

The V call is TRBV12-3 or TRBV12-4, the J call TRBJ1-2; D uncertain. This CDR3 spans 15 amino acids. V was trimmed by 4 bases and J by 2 bases, leaving 14 bases between them. The DNA of the CDR3 is TGTGCCAGCAGTTCAAACAGTGACCTCAACTATGGCTACACCTTC. It specifies CASSSNSDLNYGYTF.

The rearrangement joins TRBV6-5 to TRBJ2-7; D not resolved. The V end lost 4 bases, the J end lost 2 bases, and 15 bases lay between the germline ends. The germline gives CDR1 MNHEY, CDR2 SVGAGI. The CDR3 is 15 amino acids. The CDR3, as DNA: TGTGCCAGCAGTTTAATGAGTTTTGCGCCCTACGAGCAGTACTTC. It is translated as CASSLMSFAPYEQYF.

V and J are TRBV29-1 and TRBJ1-5, with 9 positions matching TRBD1. The CDR3 sequence is 14 residues long. Looked up from germline, CDR1 is SQVTM and CDR2 is ANQGSEA. V lost 5 bases, J lost 5 bases, and 7 bases stayed unmatched. The CDR3 spells CSVSGTGIDQPQHF. The CDR3, as DNA: TGCAGCGTTTCCGGGACAGGGATCGATCAGCCCCAGCATTTT.

This clonotype was recorded a few times. This chain uses TRBV6-5 with TRBJ1-5, with a tentative D call TRBD1 (6 bases). From germline, CDR1 is MNHEY and CDR2 SVGAGI. V lost 7 bases and J 3 bases, leaving 13 bases between the germline ends. The CDR3 has 14 residues. CDR3 residues: CASIPQGPNQPQHF. In DNA form, the CDR3 reads TGTGCCAGCATTCCTCAGGGGCCCAATCAGCCCCAGCATTTT.

The chain links TRBV6-6 to TRBJ1-2; D is uncertain. With 6 bases removed from V and 6 bases from J, the gap between germline ends came to 11 bases. CDR1 MNHNY and CDR2 SVGAGI come from the germline V gene (reference sequence). This CDR3 comprises 12 residues. This chain's CDR3 is CASSLRTDGYTF. CDR3 bases: TGTGCCAGCAGCCTCAGGACGGATGGCTACACCTTC.

This chain joins TRBV3-1 and TRBJ1-6; D remains ambiguous. CDR3 length equals 14 residues. CDR1 is LGHDT, CDR2 YNNKEL, per germline (reference sequence). Trimming took 0 bases from V and 10 from J, leaving 10 bases between them. CDR3 bases: TGTGCCAGCAGCCAAGATGATATCAACTCACCCCTCCACTTT. It encodes CASSQDDINSPLHF. Drawing the rest from reference TRBV3-1 and TRBJ1-6, the complete variable domain is DTAVSQTPKYLVTQMGNDKSIKCEQNLGHDTMYWYKQDSKKFLKIMFSYNNKELIINETVPNRFSPKSPDKAHLNLHINSLELGDSAVYFCASSQDDINSPLHFGNGTRLTVT.

This clonotype was recorded a few times. This chain uses TRBV28 with TRBJ1-6; a weak D match, TRBD1 (6 bases). V lost 11 bases and J 9 bases, leaving 14 bases between the germline ends. The CDR3 contains 12 residues. Germline lookup yields CDR1 MDHEN and CDR2 SYDVKM. The CDR3 nucleotides are TGTGCCTTTGGGGGCCACGGTTCACCCCTCCACTTT. It translates to CAFGGHGSPLHF.

The CDR3 sequence: CASSVQTGLGAGELFF. CDR3 bases: TGTGCCAGCAGCGTCCAGACAGGGTTGGGCGCCGGGGAGCTGTTTTTT. This chain links TRBV11-3 with TRBJ2-2; 7 bases line up with TRBD1. The CDR3 covers 16 residues. Germline CDR1 is SGHNT and CDR2 is YENEEA. Losses at the gene ends were 5 bases for V and 6 bases for J; bases not matched to a gene: 12.

This clonotype was seen a handful of times. The V and J genes are TRBV5-6 and TRBJ2-3; D is possibly TRBD1 or TRBD2 (5 bases each). This CDR3 has 14 residues. The V gene's germline CDR1 is SGHDT and CDR2 YYEEEE. For the CDR3, the DNA is TGTGCTGCTTCACCGGGACCGAGCACAGATACGCAGTATTTT. Translating gives CAASPGPSTDTQYF.